The 13 T cell receptor beta chains below all came from one sample that was sequenced in a study of T cells in Graves' hyperthyroidism and ophthalmopathy. From RNA transcripts, TCR beta CDR3 regions were amplified. First-round RT-PCR targeting the TCR CDR3 was performed with the HTBI primer set. TCRdb fed the multiplex PCR reads into MiXCR, producing one record per CDR3 protein. The sample holds a few hundred thousand distinct CDR3 sequences, approximately 23% seen once. The sample taken for sequencing was blood. All receptors come from a woman aged 70-85 years with Graves' ophthalmopathy.

The chain joins TRBV28 to TRBJ1-2, with D perhaps matching TRBD1 (5 bases). Germline V gene data show CDR1 as MDHEN and CDR2 as SYDVKM. V dropped 6 bases and J dropped 9 bases, with 14 bases sitting between them. The length of the CDR3 is 12 residues. The CDR3: CASRTQTVRYTF. In DNA form, the CDR3 reads TGTGCCAGCAGGACTCAGACAGTCCGCTACACCTTC.

This clonotype was observed at least ten times. The chain has TRBV12-3 or TRBV12-4 and TRBJ2-2; 8 bases align to TRBD2. The trim removed 6 bases at V and 3 bases at J, leaving 9 bases unmatched. The CDR3 contains 16 residues. The CDR3 reads CASSPLAGGHTGELFF. As DNA, the CDR3 is TGTGCCAGCAGCCCTTTGGCGGGAGGTCACACCGGGGAGCTGTTTTTT.

The chain employs TRBV25-1 and TRBJ2-1, with D possibly matching TRBD2 (5 bases). The V end was cut by 6 bases, the J end by 0 bases, with 9 bases between. The germline gives CDR1 MGHDK, CDR2 SYGVNS. This CDR3 is 14 amino acids long. CDR3 coding DNA: TGTGCCAGCAGCTTACTAGGCTCCTACAATGAGCAGTTCTTC. Protein sequence: CASSLLGSYNEQFF.

This clonotype was detected ten times or more. The chain recombines TRBV20-1 with TRBJ2-5; 9 nucleotides line up with TRBD1. The germline V gene encodes CDR1 DFQATT and CDR2 SNEGSKA (reference sequence). V gave up 1 base and J gave up 5 bases; unmatched junction bases: 8. The CDR3 runs to 15 residues. The CDR3 nucleotides read TGCAGTGCTAGAGCCCAACAGGGGGCTATGGAGACCCAGTACTTC. It specifies CSARAQQGAMETQYF.

This clonotype was seen a handful of times. The chain combines TRBV20-1 with TRBJ2-2; D remains ambiguous. CDR1 is DFQATT and CDR2 is SNEGSKA in the germline V gene (reference sequence). Trimming removed 5 bases at V and 6 bases at J, with 13 bases between. This CDR3 spans 13 amino acids. The CDR3 DNA reads TGCAGTGCTCCACATTATTTCTCCGGGGAGCTGTTTTTT. Its translation is CSAPHYFSGELFF.

There are a few counts of this clonotype. The chain couples TRBV29-1 to TRBJ2-5, with TRBD1 matching over 7 bases. Trimming at V came to 7 bases and at J to 5 bases, leaving 4 bases not matched to a gene. The germline gives CDR1 SQVTM, CDR2 ANQGSEA. This CDR3 is built from 11 residues. CDR3 bases: TGCAGCGGACAGGGCGGGGAGACCCAGTACTTC. As protein: CSGQGGETQYF.

Ten or more counts support this clonotype. The V gene is TRBV7-2, the J gene TRBJ2-1; the match to TRBD2 covers 7 bases. The CDR3 extends over 15 amino acids. Trimming cost V 10 bases and J 4 bases; bases outside gene matches: 13. Germline-derived CDR1 and CDR2 are SGHTA and FQGNSA. CDR3 sequence: CAILEGGRKYNEQFF. CDR3 sequence (DNA): TGTGCCATCTTGGAGGGCGGGAGAAAGTACAATGAGCAGTTCTTC.

This clonotype has only a few counts. V and J are TRBV20-1 and TRBJ2-3; 13 bases are shared with TRBD2. Germline-derived CDR1 and CDR2 are DFQATT and SNEGSKA (reference sequence). V lost 5 bases, J lost 4 bases, and 3 bases stayed unmatched. This CDR3 is built from 14 residues. In nucleotides, the CDR3 is TGCAGTGCTCCGACTAGCGGGAGGCCAGATACGCAGTATTTT. Translation gives CSAPTSGRPDTQYF.

V usage is TRBV18 and J usage is TRBJ2-7; 9 nucleotides align to TRBD1. The CDR3 has 16 residues. Per the germline V gene, CDR1 is KGHSH and CDR2 is LQKENI. Losses at the gene ends were 6 bases for V and 3 bases for J; bases not matched to a gene: 12. The CDR3 region is CASSRTGEVGGYEQYF. The CDR3 DNA is TGTGCCAGCTCTAGGACAGGGGAGGTGGGAGGCTACGAGCAGTACTTC.

This clonotype was observed a few times. The chain joins TRBV15 to TRBJ2-3; D remains unclear. Germline loops: CDR1 LNHNV, CDR2 YYDKDF (reference sequence). Between the trimmed V and J ends, which lost 5 bases and 0 bases, there was a span of 12 bases. The CDR3 contains 15 residues. The CDR3 spells CATSPSRASTDTQYF. In nucleotides, the CDR3 is TGTGCCACCAGCCCCTCTCGGGCGAGCACAGATACGCAGTATTTT.

V usage is TRBV3-1 and J usage is TRBJ2-7; D call uncertain. V was cut by 4 bases and J by 2 bases, with 12 bases left in between. CDR1 LGHDT and CDR2 YNNKEL come from the germline V gene (reference sequence). This CDR3 is 14 amino acids long. DNA for the CDR3: TGTGCCAGCAGCCTAGGACGTTATACCTACGAGCAGTACTTC. Translating it yields CASSLGRYTYEQYF.

This clonotype was counted many times. The chain recombines TRBV28 with TRBJ2-7; TRBD1 matches 9 bases. This CDR3 is 16 amino acids long. Germline CDR1 and CDR2: MDHEN and SYDVKM. V lost 4 bases, J lost 4 bases, and 11 bases stayed unmatched. The CDR3 reads CASSSSGGQGMYEQYF. CDR3 bases: TGTGCCAGCAGTTCCTCCGGGGGACAGGGAATGTACGAGCAGTACTTC.

The chain uses TRBV19 and TRBJ1-1, with TRBD1 as a possible D gene (5 bases). The V gene's germline CDR1 is LNHDA and CDR2 SQIVND (reference sequence). The CDR3 is made up of 13 amino acids. The germline V and J ends were trimmed by 2 bases and 4 bases, with 8 bases remaining between them. CDR3 region: CASSIQGFTEAFF. Written as DNA, the CDR3 is TGTGCCAGTAGTATACAGGGTTTCACTGAAGCTTTCTTT.